The following is a T cell receptor (beta chain) sequence with its context. Its recognized antigen is unknown. Base qualities are missing; no much larger clone stands one base away. The CDR3 contains 17 residues, cysteine and phenylalanine counted. Of all the DNA, just the CDR3 is kept, 51 bases in frame from base 1. Genomic DNA was extracted from sorted cells with the QIAGEN DNeasy Blood and Tissue Kit for TCRbeta CDR3 sequencing. High-throughput TCRbeta CDR3 sequencing, which included PCR amplification with bias correction and internal controls, was done commercially through immunoSEQ. The study's own analysis went as follows. A unique productive TCRbeta sequence was defined by the CDR3 nucleotide sequence when primers matched, and otherwise by the CDR3 amino acid sequence together with the Vbeta and Jbeta genes. As a correction for sorting error, sequences shared between sorted populations at a frequency ratio of 2:1 or less were discarded, and the remaining shared sequences were assigned to the higher population. A sequence was defined as donor-reactive if the sequence was expanded at least 5-fold in CFSE-low cells compared with unstimulated cells and had a frequency of at least 0.01% in CFSE-low cells. Jensen-Shannon divergence, calculated on the top 100 TCRbeta sequences ranked by frequency, was used to quantify repertoire divergence. When a sample had multiple sequencing runs, each run was corrected for sorting error separately and the runs were then pooled. TCRdb holds this immuneACCESS table with in-frame rearrangements only. Some clones are missing; in checked studies, unresolved V genes explain under half, and the rest has no known cause. For V, J and clone size, that table is used; D and trimming come from the DNA. Counted in this sample were 90,000 or so clones; just over 90% of them appeared once. Around 4.5% of the sample is in the top ten clones.

These data originate in a study of Tregs in tolerant kidney transplant recipients (dated by TCRdb to between 2018 and 2020). For the study in its entirety: The study used TCRbeta sequencing to identify donor-specific regulatory T cells before combined kidney and bone marrow transplantation, then tracked those cells after transplant. In a few healthy controls, several methods of expanding Tregs specific for an allogeneic donor were compared by TCRbeta repertoire sequencing. The paper as a whole reports these results and caveats: Expanding Tregs with activated donor B cells appeared to identify the most biologically relevant and donor-specific TCRbeta repertoire. The study was limited by small patient numbers, and the findings need validation in larger populations and under other immunosuppression protocols. Biological reproducibility was not examined directly, but technical replication error appeared to be minimal.

Thawed PBMCs were FACS-sorted into unstimulated Tregs (CD4+CD25+CD127-), CD4+ non-Tregs (CD4+CD25-), CD4 cells and CD8 cells. Blood from healthy controls was obtained either from healthy volunteers or as purchased buffy coats. Healthy control blood was separated into PBMCs by Ficoll density gradient and cryopreserved, and patient PBMCs were collected both before and after transplant. The receptor chain draws on TRBV21-1 and TRBJ2-7; the table calls TRBD1, which could not be checked here. TRBV21-1 is assigned pseudogene status. The clonotype originates from a human donor in good health. Sequences were obtained from CD8+ T cells from blood. The nucleotide sequence reads TGTGCCAGCAGCAAACGGACACAGGATCTTCGGCGAGCGGAGCAGTACTTC. It specifies CASSKRTQDLRRAEQYF.